These T cell receptor beta chains were read from a single sample in a study of blood T cell repertoires in COVID-19. Profiled with immunoSEQ multiplex PCR; TCRdb holds only in-frame clones, not every one. The sample holds about 250,000 clones, about four fifths seen once. The sequenced material came from peripheral blood. The source of these receptors is a man aged 80 or over with acute or convalescent COVID-19. The CDR3 runs from the conserved cysteine through the conserved F or W. A D gene is named only where the DNA matches it firmly. A row's size may be missing; if present it is once, few, many or a size class.

V: TRBV5-1; J: TRBJ2-3; D: TRBD1; size: .; CDR3: CASSSDRVGTDTQYF; DNA: TGCGCCAGCAGCTCCGACAGGGTCGGCACAGATACGCAGTATTTT
V: TRBV7-9; J: TRBJ1-4; D: .; size: .; CDR3: CASSPRGGHLTNEKLFF; DNA: TGTGCCAGCAGCCCTCGGGGGGGGCATTTGACTAATGAAAAACTGTTTTTT
V: TRBV11-2; J: TRBJ1-1; D: .; size: few; CDR3: CASSLDYAGSEAFF; DNA: TGTGCCAGCAGCTTAGATTATGCAGGGTCTGAAGCTTTCTTT
V: TRBV9; J: TRBJ1-1; D: .; size: .; CDR3: CASSTQPRDTEAFF; DNA: TGTGCCAGCAGCACACAGCCCAGGGATACTGAAGCTTTCTTT
V: TRBV24-1; J: TRBJ2-3; D: .; size: .; CDR3: CATSDSRQPFADTQYF; DNA: TGTGCCACCAGTGACTCTCGACAGCCCTTCGCAGATACGCAGTATTTT
V: TRBV4-1; J: TRBJ1-1; D: .; size: .; CDR3: CASSQDRTVNTEAFF; DNA: TGCGCCAGCAGCCAAGATCGAACGGTGAACACTGAAGCTTTCTTT
V: TRBV12-5; J: TRBJ2-7; D: .; size: .; CDR3: CASGSGSFSYEQYF; DNA: TGTGCTAGTGGTTCAGGATCCTTTTCCTACGAGCAGTACTTC
V: TRBV19; J: TRBJ2-4; D: .; size: .; CDR3: CASSPRHGVVAKNIQYF; DNA: TGTGCCAGTAGTCCCCGCCATGGAGTGGTAGCCAAAAACATTCAGTACTTC
V: TRBV18; J: TRBJ1-4; D: .; size: .; CDR3: CASSPRTGSNEKLFF; DNA: TGTGCCAGCTCACCACGAACAGGGAGTAATGAAAAACTGTTTTTT
V: TRBV3-1/TRBV3-2; J: TRBJ2-1; D: TRBD2; size: .; CDR3: CASSQPGTRSDEQFF; DNA: TGTGCCAGCAGCCAACCCGGGACTAGGTCGGACGAGCAGTTCTTC
V: TRBV19; J: TRBJ1-2; D: .; size: .; CDR3: CASSGGQTRVNYGYTF; DNA: TGTGCCAGTAGTGGAGGACAGACGCGGGTGAACTATGGCTACACCTTC
V: TRBV15; J: TRBJ2-7; D: TRBD1; size: .; CDR3: CATSRVGGTGFSYEQYF; DNA: TGTGCCACCAGCAGAGTCGGGGGGACAGGGTTCAGCTACGAGCAGTACTTC
V: TRBV19; J: TRBJ2-1; D: TRBD2; size: .; CDR3: CATTTSGRINEQFF; DNA: TGTGCCACTACGACTAGCGGGAGGATTAATGAGCAGTTCTTC
V: TRBV7-3; J: TRBJ1-2; D: .; size: .; CDR3: CASSLGELDGVNYGYTF; DNA: TGTGCCAGCAGCTTAGGGGAGTTGGACGGCGTTAACTATGGCTACACCTTC
V: TRBV7-8; J: TRBJ2-7; D: .; size: .; CDR3: CASSLNYADYEQYF; DNA: TGTGCCAGCAGCTTAAACTATGCCGACTACGAGCAGTACTTC
V: TRBV6-1; J: TRBJ1-5; D: TRBD1; size: .; CDR3: CASTRDRVNQPQHF; DNA: TGTGCCAGCACCCGGGACAGGGTAAATCAGCCCCAGCATTTT
V: TRBV6-5; J: TRBJ1-2; D: TRBD1; size: .; CDR3: CASTLDRALIYGYTF; DNA: TGTGCCAGCACCCTAGACAGGGCCCTTATTTATGGCTACACCTTC
V: TRBV9; J: TRBJ1-2; D: .; size: .; CDR3: CASSIQGAPYTF; DNA: TGTGCCAGCAGCATCCAGGGTGCTCCCTACACCTTC
V: TRBV5-1; J: TRBJ2-1; D: TRBD2; size: .; CDR3: CASRLGVTSGGSSYNEQFF; DNA: TGCGCCAGCAGATTGGGAGTAACTAGCGGGGGTAGTTCCTACAATGAGCAGTTCTTC
V: TRBV18; J: TRBJ2-7; D: .; size: .; CDR3: CASSPGTVGTYEQYF; DNA: TGTGCCAGCTCACCGGGGACTGTGGGGACCTACGAGCAGTACTTC
V: TRBV3-1/TRBV3-2; J: TRBJ2-7; D: .; size: .; CDR3: CASSPSGTRTYEQYF; DNA: TGTGCCAGCAGCCCCTCCGGGACAAGAACCTACGAGCAGTACTTC
V: TRBV20-1; J: TRBJ1-4; D: .; size: .; CDR3: CSASGGGATNEKLFF; DNA: TGCAGTGCTAGTGGGGGGGGAGCAACTAATGAAAAACTGTTTTTT
V: TRBV15; J: TRBJ2-7; D: TRBD2; size: .; CDR3: CATSGLAGRGEQYF; DNA: TGTGCCACCAGCGGTCTAGCGGGAAGGGGCGAGCAGTACTTC
V: TRBV24-1; J: TRBJ2-1; D: .; size: .; CDR3: CATSDSLFSREQNEQFF; DNA: TGTGCCACCAGTGATTCGCTGTTTAGCCGGGAGCAGAATGAGCAGTTCTTC
V: TRBV5-1; J: TRBJ2-3; D: TRBD1; size: few; CDR3: CASSQDRGRLMQYF; DNA: TGCGCCAGCAGCCAGGACAGGGGCCGCCTCATGCAGTATTTT
V: TRBV30; J: TRBJ1-5; D: .; size: once; CDR3: CAWSVPGGGNQPQHF; DNA: TGTGCCTGGAGTGTACCCGGGGGAGGCAATCAGCCCCAGCATTTT
V: TRBV28; J: TRBJ2-1; D: .; size: .; CDR3: CASSPRRRLSYNEQFF; DNA: TGTGCCAGCAGTCCCCGAAGGCGGCTCTCCTACAATGAGCAGTTCTTC
V: TRBV12-3/TRBV12-4; J: TRBJ2-7; D: .; size: .; CDR3: CASSLPPRYEQYF; DNA: TGTGCCAGCAGTTTACCTCCCCGTTACGAGCAGTACTTC
V: TRBV14; J: TRBJ2-1; D: .; size: .; CDR3: CASSWGGSYNEQFF; DNA: TGTGCCAGCAGCTGGGGGGGCAGCTACAATGAGCAGTTCTTC
V: TRBV19; J: TRBJ2-6; D: TRBD1; size: .; CDR3: CASTHGTGRSGANVLTF; DNA: TGTGCCAGTACCCACGGGACAGGGAGGTCTGGGGCCAACGTCCTGACTTTC
V: TRBV6-5; J: TRBJ1-2; D: .; size: .; CDR3: CASSYSPKGGNYGYTF; DNA: TGTGCCAGCAGTTACTCTCCGAAGGGGGGGAACTATGGCTACACCTTC
V: TRBV2; J: TRBJ2-1; D: TRBD2; size: .; CDR3: CASSGGTSGVGNEQFF; DNA: TGTGCCAGCAGTGGAGGGACTAGCGGGGTAGGAAATGAGCAGTTCTTC
V: TRBV18; J: TRBJ1-1; D: .; size: .; CDR3: CASSPTVGARAEAFF; DNA: TGTGCCAGCTCACCTACGGTTGGGGCTCGCGCTGAAGCTTTCTTT
V: TRBV18; J: TRBJ1-2; D: TRBD1; size: .; CDR3: CASSPAQGHSYGYTF; DNA: TGTGCCAGCTCACCAGCACAGGGGCATAGCTATGGCTACACCTTC
V: TRBV9; J: TRBJ1-1; D: .; size: .; CDR3: CASSVPSGQGIKDPEAFF; DNA: TGTGCCAGCAGCGTACCTTCTGGACAAGGAATCAAGGACCCTGAAGCTTTCTTT
V: TRBV24-1; J: TRBJ2-7; D: .; size: .; CDR3: CATSVGPSYEQYF; DNA: TGTGCCACCAGTGTTGGGCCTTCCTACGAGCAGTACTTC
V: TRBV7-9; J: TRBJ2-1; D: TRBD2; size: .; CDR3: CASSPPGLAGSMGNEQFF; DNA: TGTGCCAGCAGCCCCCCGGGACTAGCGGGGAGTATGGGCAATGAGCAGTTCTTC
V: TRBV9; J: TRBJ2-7; D: .; size: .; CDR3: CASSVDSRGPRYEQYF; DNA: TGTGCCAGCAGCGTAGACTCCAGGGGCCCGCGCTACGAGCAGTACTTC
V: TRBV6-5; J: TRBJ1-5; D: .; size: once; CDR3: CASRTQGFSNQPQHF; DNA: TGTGCCAGCCGAACTCAGGGATTTAGCAATCAGCCCCAGCATTTT
V: TRBV27; J: TRBJ1-4; D: TRBD1; size: .; CDR3: CASSSRQGEKKLFF; DNA: TGTGCCAGCAGTTCAAGGCAGGGGGAAAAAAAACTGTTTTTT
V: TRBV7-2; J: TRBJ2-7; D: .; size: .; CDR3: CASSLAGGTREYF; DNA: TGTGCCAGCAGCTTAGCGGGGGGAACGAGGGAGTACTTC
V: TRBV6-5; J: TRBJ1-5; D: TRBD1; size: once; CDR3: CASSPGQINQPQHF; DNA: TGTGCCAGCAGCCCGGGACAGATAAATCAGCCCCAGCATTTT
V: TRBV28; J: TRBJ2-7; D: TRBD1; size: once; CDR3: CASSTWDSYYEQYF; DNA: TGTGCCAGCAGTACCTGGGACAGCTACTACGAGCAGTACTTC
V: TRBV6-5; J: TRBJ1-1; D: .; size: .; CDR3: CASRSGGVDNPEAFF; DNA: TGTGCCAGCAGAAGTGGAGGGGTCGATAACCCTGAAGCTTTCTTT
V: TRBV5-1; J: TRBJ2-7; D: TRBD1; size: .; CDR3: CASSIDRGRYEQYF; DNA: TGCGCCAGCAGCATTGACAGGGGGCGGTACGAGCAGTACTTC
V: TRBV9; J: TRBJ1-1; D: .; size: .; CDR3: CASSALGGWTEAFF; DNA: TGTGCCAGCAGCGCCCTAGGAGGGTGGACTGAAGCTTTCTTT
V: TRBV23-1; J: TRBJ2-7; D: TRBD1; size: once; CDR3: CASSRTGYSVGQGAGDEQYF; DNA: TGCGCCAGCAGTCGTACCGGATATTCTGTGGGACAGGGGGCTGGCGACGAGCAGTACTTC
V: TRBV20-1; J: TRBJ1-2; D: TRBD1; size: .; CDR3: CSASSGQRNYGYTF; DNA: TGCAGTGCTAGTTCGGGACAGAGGAACTATGGCTACACCTTC
V: TRBV6-5; J: TRBJ2-5; D: TRBD2; size: .; CDR3: CASSSNGGGIQYF; DNA: TGTGCCAGCAGTTCTAATGGGGGAGGGATCCAGTACTTC
V: TRBV4-1; J: TRBJ2-7; D: .; size: .; CDR3: CASSRATGSPYEQYF; DNA: TGCGCCAGCAGCCGCGCCACAGGGTCCCCCTACGAGCAGTACTTC
V: TRBV9; J: TRBJ1-1; D: .; size: .; CDR3: CASSIRGYRDEAFF; DNA: TGTGCCAGCAGCATCCGGGGTTACCGAGATGAAGCTTTCTTT
V: TRBV10-3; J: TRBJ2-3; D: TRBD1; size: once; CDR3: CAIKPTGGTDTQYF; DNA: TGTGCCATCAAGCCGACAGGGGGGACAGATACGCAGTATTTT
V: TRBV18; J: TRBJ1-5; D: .; size: .; CDR3: CASSPPEGGNQPQHF; DNA: TGTGCCAGCTCACCACCCGAGGGAGGCAATCAGCCCCAGCATTTT
V: TRBV19; J: TRBJ2-5; D: TRBD1; size: once; CDR3: CASSADRDSPTQYF; DNA: TGTGCCAGTAGTGCAGACCGGGACAGCCCGACCCAGTACTTC
V: TRBV12-3/TRBV12-4; J: TRBJ2-4; D: .; size: .; CDR3: CASRGYLKNIQYF; DNA: TGTGCCAGCCGGGGATACCTCAAAAACATTCAGTACTTC